This TCR beta chain was captured in a study of T cell responses to AZD1222 COVID-19 vaccine. Findings and caveats of the study: In a largely white British group with more females than males, clonal diversity was possibly underestimated. As reported, nearly half of all spike-specific TCRs target variant regions that are unmutated. Distributed over spike, vaccine-associated CD4 TCRs predominated at 160-218 and 743-854.

TCRdb's table, derived via immunoSEQ multiplex PCR, lists solely in-frame clones and lacks some. The top ten clones hold roughly 10% of a sample with tens of thousands of clones, 75% to 95% of them seen once. In regard to this clone: Its antigen is as yet unknown.

Pooled together were second doses at about 4 or about 12 weeks. Trimming shortened V by 4 bases and J by 3 bases, and 11 bases separated the two germline ends. Looked up from germline, CDR1 is MNHEY and CDR2 is SMNVEV (reference sequence). This CDR3 is built from 14 residues. The receptor comes from an adult who received the AZD1222 COVID-19 vaccine. This specimen was peripheral blood, taken 28 days after the second AZD1222 dose. This chain joins TRBV27 and TRBJ2-3; no clear D gene. This chain's CDR3 is CASSWGFGTDTQYF. The CDR3 region has the DNA TGTGCCAGCAGTTGGGGATTTGGGACAGATACGCAGTATTTT.